This paragraph reports one T cell receptor beta chain. Its antigen is not known. This sample was included in a study of shared clonotypes between healthy human individuals. Study results and limitations: Only a few donors were included, so the genetic and exposure-history diversity represented was limited.

Germline V gene lookup returns CDR1 SGHVS and CDR2 FQNEAQ. With 3 bases removed from V and 4 bases from J, the gap between germline ends came to 18 bases. This CDR3 region has 17 residues. Generated by immunoSEQ multiplex PCR, the TCRdb table keeps only in-frame clones and is missing some. The repertoire holds about 1.5 million clones, roughly 95% seen once, with 1.2% in the top ten. The clonotype was recovered from a man aged 25 to 40 in good health. The V call is TRBV7-8, the J call TRBJ2-2, with a tentative D call TRBD1 (5 bases). Sequenced: naive CD4+ T cells sorted from blood. Noted subset: CD45RA+ positively selected. This CDR3 reads CASSFSSGHPFTGELFF. CDR3 DNA sequence: TGTGCCAGCAGCTTCAGTAGTGGACATCCGTTCACCGGGGAGCTGTTTTTT.